The clone carrying this TCR beta chain came up a few times. What it recognizes is unknown. These data are taken from a study of T cells after yellow fever vaccination. Findings and caveats of the study: At 95% to 96% for CD4 and about 87% for CD8, most primary-vaccination clones showed up again after the booster. The study noted that FACS-sorted repertoires could contain abundant clonotypes contaminating from the bulk population.

One entry per CDR3 protein, called by TCRdb with MiXCR from the 5' RACE reads. The sample consists of about 340,000 distinct CDR3 sequences, approximately 12% of them appearing once. Germline loops: CDR1 ENHRY, CDR2 SYGVKD. V lost 10 bases, J lost 1 base, and 6 bases stayed unmatched. The CDR3 sequence is 14 residues long. The J gene is TRBJ2-3, the V gene TRBV10-3, with 9 bases lining up with TRBD2. The specimen comprised CD4+ T cells sorted from PBMCs, sampled 15 days after the yellow fever booster vaccination. The receptor's source is a man aged 18 to 30 who received the YFV17D yellow fever vaccine. DNA for the CDR3: TGTGCCACCGGGGCGGGGGGGCGCACAGATACGCAGTATTTT. Protein product: CATGAGGRTDTQYF.